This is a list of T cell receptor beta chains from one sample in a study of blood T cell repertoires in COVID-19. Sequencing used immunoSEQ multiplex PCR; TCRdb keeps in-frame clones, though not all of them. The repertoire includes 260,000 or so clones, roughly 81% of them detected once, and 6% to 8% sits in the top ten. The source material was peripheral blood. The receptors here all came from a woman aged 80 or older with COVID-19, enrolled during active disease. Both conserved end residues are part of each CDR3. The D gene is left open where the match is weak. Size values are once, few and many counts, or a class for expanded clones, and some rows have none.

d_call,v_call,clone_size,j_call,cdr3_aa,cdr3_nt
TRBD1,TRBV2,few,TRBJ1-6,CATGQGQSPLHF,TGTGCCACGGGACAGGGGCAATCACCCCTCCACTTT
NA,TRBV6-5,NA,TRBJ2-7,CASRSEINEQYF,TGTGCCAGCAGAAGCGAGATAAACGAGCAGTACTTC
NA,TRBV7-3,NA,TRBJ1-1,CASSFGFNTEAFF,TGTGCCAGCAGCTTCGGGTTCAACACTGAAGCTTTCTTT
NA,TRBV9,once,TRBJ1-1,CASSVATGTEAFF,TGTGCCAGCAGCGTAGCTACAGGTACTGAAGCTTTCTTT
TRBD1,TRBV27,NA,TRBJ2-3,CASSPRTGVVGDTQYF,TGTGCCAGCAGTCCTAGGACAGGGGTGGTTGGAGATACGCAGTATTTT
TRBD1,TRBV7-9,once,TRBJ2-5,CASSLTGTGEETQYF,TGTGCCAGCAGCTTAACGGGGACAGGAGAAGAGACCCAGTACTTC
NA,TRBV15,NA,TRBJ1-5,CATSRDLGSQYSNQPQHF,TGTGCCACCAGCAGAGATCTCGGGTCTCAATATAGCAATCAGCCCCAGCATTTT
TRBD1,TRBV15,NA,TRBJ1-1,CATSTRQGAVGTEAFF,TGTGCCACCAGCACCCGACAGGGGGCCGTTGGGACTGAAGCTTTCTTT
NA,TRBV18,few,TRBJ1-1,CASSRQNPNTEAFF,TGTGCCAGCTCACGACAGAACCCTAACACTGAAGCTTTCTTT
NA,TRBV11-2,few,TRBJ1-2,CASSFANQMSNYGYTF,TGTGCCAGCAGCTTCGCCAATCAGATGTCTAACTATGGCTACACCTTC
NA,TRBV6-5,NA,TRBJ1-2,CASSYSGREDGYTF,TGTGCCAGCAGTTACTCGGGCAGGGAGGATGGCTACACCTTC
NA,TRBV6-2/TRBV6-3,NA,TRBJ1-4,CASSAVELRGEKLFF,TGTGCCAGCAGCGCAGTCGAACTCCGAGGAGAAAAACTGTTTTTT
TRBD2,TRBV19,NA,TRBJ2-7,CASSARLAGNPYEQYF,TGTGCCAGTAGTGCCCGACTAGCGGGCAATCCCTACGAGCAGTACTTC
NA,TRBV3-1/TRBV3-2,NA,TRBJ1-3,CASSLPGLLSGNTIYF,TGTGCCAGCAGCCTCCCCGGGTTACTCTCTGGAAACACCATATATTTT
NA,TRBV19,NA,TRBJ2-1,CASSIPGVGEQFF,TGTGCCAGTAGTATACCGGGGGTAGGTGAGCAGTTCTTC
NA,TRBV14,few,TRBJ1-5,CASSIRWGAQHF,TGTGCCAGCAGCATCCGATGGGGGGCCCAGCATTTT
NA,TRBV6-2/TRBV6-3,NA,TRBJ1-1,CASSYSGGTEAFF,TGTGCCAGCAGTTACTCAGGGGGAACTGAAGCTTTCTTT
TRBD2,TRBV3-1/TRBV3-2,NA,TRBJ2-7,CASSQESLLGGEQYF,TGTGCCAGCAGCCAAGAAAGTTTACTGGGGGGGGAGCAGTACTTC
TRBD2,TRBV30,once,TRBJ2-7,CAWSPPTSGSSEQYF,TGTGCCTGGAGCCCCCCAACTAGCGGGAGTTCCGAGCAGTACTTC
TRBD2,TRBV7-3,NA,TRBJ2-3,CASSSRTSGRADTQYF,TGTGCCAGCAGCTCCAGGACTAGCGGGAGAGCAGATACGCAGTATTTT
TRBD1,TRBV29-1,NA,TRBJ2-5,CSLQDRGETQYF,TGCAGCCTTCAAGACAGGGGAGAGACCCAGTACTTC
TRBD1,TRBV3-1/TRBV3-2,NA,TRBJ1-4,CASSPQGGINEKLFF,TGTGCCAGCAGCCCACAGGGGGGGATTAATGAAAAACTGTTTTTT
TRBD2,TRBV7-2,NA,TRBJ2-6,CASSLTTQRGFSGANVLTF,TGTGCCAGCAGCTTAACGACCCAGCGGGGATTCTCTGGGGCCAACGTCCTGACTTTC
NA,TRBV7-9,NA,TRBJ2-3,CASSSESRGTQYF,TGTGCCAGCAGCTCAGAGAGCCGGGGAACGCAGTATTTT
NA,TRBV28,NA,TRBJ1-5,CASRRLWGNQPQHF,TGTGCCAGCAGGCGACTTTGGGGCAATCAGCCCCAGCATTTT
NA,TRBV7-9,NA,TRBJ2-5,CAYWSGETQYF,TGTGCCTATTGGTCGGGGGAGACCCAGTACTTC
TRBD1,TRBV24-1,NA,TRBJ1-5,CASKGEQGFRQPQHF,TGTGCCTCCAAGGGGGAACAGGGGTTTCGTCAGCCCCAGCATTTT
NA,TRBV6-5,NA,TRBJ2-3,CASRARTDTQYF,TGTGCCAGCAGAGCCCGCACAGATACGCAGTATTTT
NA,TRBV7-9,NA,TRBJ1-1,CASSLSWNTEAFF,TGTGCCAGCAGCTTAAGCTGGAACACTGAAGCTTTCTTT
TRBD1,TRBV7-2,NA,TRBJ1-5,CASSPKGQADSRNQPQHF,TGTGCCAGCAGCCCGAAGGGACAGGCTGATTCGCGCAATCAGCCCCAGCATTTT